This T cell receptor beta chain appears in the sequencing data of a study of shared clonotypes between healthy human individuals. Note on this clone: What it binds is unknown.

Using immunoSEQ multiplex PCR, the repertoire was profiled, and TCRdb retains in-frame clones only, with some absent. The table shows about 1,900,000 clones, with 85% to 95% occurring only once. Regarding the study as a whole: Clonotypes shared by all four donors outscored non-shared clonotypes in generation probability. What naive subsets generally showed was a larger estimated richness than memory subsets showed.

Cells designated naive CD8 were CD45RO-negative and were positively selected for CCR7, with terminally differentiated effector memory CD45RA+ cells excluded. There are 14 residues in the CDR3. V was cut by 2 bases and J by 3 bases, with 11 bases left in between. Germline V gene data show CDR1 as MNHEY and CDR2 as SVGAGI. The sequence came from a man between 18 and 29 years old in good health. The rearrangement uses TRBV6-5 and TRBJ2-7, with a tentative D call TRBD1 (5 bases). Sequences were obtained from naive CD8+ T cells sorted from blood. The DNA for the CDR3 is TGTGCCAGCAGTTACGCTGGACAATTCTACGAGCAGTACTTC. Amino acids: CASSYAGQFYEQYF.